This TCR beta chain was sequenced during a study of cytomegalovirus exposure and HLA in healthy donors. Primers included in the PCR were 60 Vbeta and 13 Jbeta primers. Profiled with immunoSEQ multiplex PCR; TCRdb holds only in-frame clones, not every one. This sample carries 90,000 to 150,000 clones, 81% of them seen once, and the ten largest clones take 2.2%. CDR1 and CDR2 from the germline V gene are MNHEY and SMNVEV (reference sequence). This CDR3 has 14 amino acids. The ends lost 4 bases at V and 2 bases at J; junction bases unmatched: 2. Sequenced input: PBMCs. This chain joins TRBV27 and TRBJ1-2, with 9 bases that match TRBD1. This receptor was identified in a woman between 40 and 50 years old in good health and CMV-seronegative. CDR3 coding DNA: TGTGCCAGCAGTTACGGGACAGGGAACTATGGCTACACCTTC. It codes for CASSYGTGNYGYTF.